The clone carrying this T cell receptor (beta chain) showed up just a few times. The sample is drawn from a study of blood T cell repertoires in COVID-19. As for the study in general: Spain, Italy and the United States supplied samples that represented acute and convalescent COVID-19. The cDNA or gDNA used as material had been derived from T cells, B-cell-depleted T cells, or PBMCs.

How the authors handled the data: Using reference gene primer amplification, nucleated cell counts were estimated. The assay was immunoSEQ multiplex PCR, and TCRdb's table has in-frame clones only and misses some. V, J and clone size are those of that table, while D and trimming were read from the DNA. Here the sample spans roughly 200,000 clones, over 70% being singletons. Per the germline V gene, CDR1 is LGHDT and CDR2 is YNNKEL (reference sequence). This CDR3 has 15 amino acids. Trimming cost V 4 bases and J 4 bases; bases outside gene matches: 10. This sequence was found in a man between 40 and 49 years old with acute or convalescent COVID-19. The material sequenced was peripheral blood. V is TRBV3-1 (or the pseudogene TRBV3-2) and J is TRBJ2-7; 7 nucleotides line up with TRBD2. The CDR3 region has the DNA TGTGCCAGCAGCCGAACTGGCGGGAGTGGGTACGAGCAGTACTTC. Amino acid sequence: CASSRTGGSGYEQYF.